This T cell receptor (beta chain) derives from a study of blood T cell repertoires in COVID-19 (TCRdb year 2020). For context, the study as a whole: The collaborator samples originated in the United States, Italy and Spain and spanned the acute and convalescent phases of COVID-19. The prospective study material was composed of cDNA or gDNA derived from T cells, B-cell-depleted T cells, or PBMCs. The dataset comprised deeply sampled blood TCRbeta repertoires from subjects exposed to, actively infected with, or recovered from COVID-19. The repertoires were released in a freely available public database meant as a resource for research on the immune response to SARS-CoV-2. The samples were drawn from the first 160 participants of the ongoing ImmuneRACE study and from over 950 subjects provided by 6 global collaborators. Sample metadata almost always included a de-identified subject ID, COVID-19 status, age in years and sex. HLA class I and class II types, where available, came from metadata supplied by the sample provider rather than from assay-based typing.

TCRbeta CDR3 regions were amplified from genomic DNA using the immunoSEQ Assay, a bias-controlled multiplex PCR. The authors processed their data as follows. The number of nucleated cells in each sample was estimated from the amplification of reference gene primers within the assay. To quantify the absolute abundance of each unique TCRbeta CDR3 rearrangement, sequence reads were collapsed and filtered. Productive Simpson clonality was computed per sample as the square root of Simpson's diversity index over productive rearrangements. Held by TCRdb, this immuneACCESS table contains in-frame sequences only and omits some clones. Under half of the omission traces to an unresolved V gene where checked; the cause of the rest is unknown. The V and J calls and clone size are taken from that table; D and trimming were inferred from the DNA. The sample profile shows some 250,000 clones; about 86% of them were found once. The top ten clonotypes cover about 5.9% of the sample.

Results and caveats for the whole study, not just this receptor: The quantity of clinical and demographic metadata differed by source and by participant and was supplied without curation.

Each collaborating institution followed its own protocols to collect whole blood in K2EDTA tubes. For TCRbeta analysis, collaborator samples were shipped as frozen whole blood, as isolated PBMCs, or as DNA extracted from either sample type. The germline V gene supplies CDR1 SGHVS and CDR2 FQNEAQ. The trim is 3 bases for V and 7 bases for J, with a gap of 13 bases between the germline ends. The CDR3, from cysteine to phenylalanine, totals 14 residues. Of the read, only the CDR3 DNA is kept; its 42 bases are in frame from base 1. This clone has only a few counts. The antigen this receptor binds is unknown. There are no base qualities to consult, and no much larger clone falls within one base.

The sequence was collected from a man in his 60s with acute or convalescent COVID-19. The chain uses TRBV7-8 and TRBJ1-5, with no D gene named confidently. The sample was peripheral blood. The CDR3 protein: CASSFLRRGQPQHF. The nucleotide sequence is TGTGCCAGCAGCTTCCTAAGGCGGGGACAGCCCCAGCATTTT.